This paragraph reports one T cell receptor beta chain. Per the authors' pipeline: Estimation of nucleated cell counts relied on the amplification of reference gene primers. The method was immunoSEQ multiplex PCR; TCRdb's version includes in-frame clones alone and lacks a portion of them. V and J calls and clone size follow that table, whereas D and trimming were derived from the DNA. The table includes more than 250,000 clones, 89% detected once. These data are taken from a study of blood T cell repertoires in COVID-19. About the research overall: T cells, B-cell-depleted T cells, or PBMCs supplied cDNA or gDNA.

The length of the CDR3 is 10 residues. The V gene's germline CDR1 is SEHNR and CDR2 FQNEAQ (reference sequence). This receptor was identified in a man younger than 35 who had recovered from COVID-19. The sequenced sample consisted of peripheral blood. This sequence joins TRBV7-9 and TRBJ2-2; D not resolved. This chain's CDR3 is CAEATGELFF. The CDR3 coding sequence is TGTGCAGAAGCCACCGGGGAGCTGTTTTTT. The entire variable domain, with the rest obtained from reference TRBV7-9 and TRBJ2-2, is as follows: DTGVSQNPRHKITKRGQNVTFRCDPISEHNRLYWYRQTLGQGPEFLTYFQNEAQLEKSRLLSDRFSAERPKGSFSTLEIQRTEQGDSAMYLCAEATGELFFGEGSRLTVL.